This record covers a single TCR beta chain. What it recognizes is unknown. Repertoires were generated with immunoSEQ multiplex PCR, while TCRdb's copy carries only in-frame clones and drops some. The table shows about 31,000 clones, with around three quarters occurring only once. These data come from a study of CD4 T cells in relation to SARS-CoV-2 and coronaviruses. About the research overall: A couple of subjects were Hispanic; patients were 8 males and a few females.

This CDR3 region has 15 residues. Trimming at V came to 3 bases and at J to 8 bases, leaving 5 bases not matched to a gene. The germline V gene encodes CDR1 SGHRS and CDR2 YFSETQ. Study-wide results and limits: Monoreactive clones expanded significantly more to SARS-CoV-2 than crossreactive clones did.

This chain uses TRBV5-1 with TRBJ2-1; 13 bases map to TRBD2. The clonotype was recovered from an adult with COVID-19. The sequencing sample was made of memory CD4+ T cells from PBMCs, cultured in vitro. CDR3 sequence (DNA): TGCGCCAGCAGCTGGACTAGCGGGAGTATCGATGAGCAGTTCTTC. Protein product: CASSWTSGSIDEQFF.